These 6 T cell receptor beta chains share one sample of origin, sequenced in a study of blood T cells in healthy people across ages. Combining a sample-barcoded 5' primer with a J-beta primer mix, a second PCR ran for about 7 to 12 cycles. Using its own MiXCR run on the 5' RACE reads, TCRdb lists one record per CDR3 protein. The sample records under 850,000 distinct CDR3 sequences, approximately 35% being singletons. Sequenced sample: blood. These receptors were collected from a man aged 18 to 29 in good health.

The J gene is TRBJ2-4, the V gene TRBV28; weak D call: TRBD1 (6 bases). The CDR3 totals 12 residues. V shed 10 bases and J shed 13 bases, with 20 bases lying between them. The germline V gene has CDR1 MDHEN and CDR2 SYDVKM. DNA of the CDR3: TGTGCCACCCGGACAGCCCTCTGGGAGCAGTACTTC. Its protein is CATRTALWEQYF.

The chain uses TRBV7-9 and TRBJ2-2; 10 bases are a match to TRBD1. V shed 5 bases, J shed 3 bases, and the junction held 6 bases outside the gene matches. This CDR3 spans 16 amino acids. CDR1 is SEHNR, CDR2 FQNEAQ, per germline (reference sequence). For the CDR3, the DNA is TGTGCCAGCAGCCAGAGACAGGGGGCTTACACCGGGGAGCTGTTTTTT. It codes for CASSQRQGAYTGELFF.

V and J are TRBV3-1 and TRBJ2-5, with a possible D match to TRBD2 (6 bases). CDR3 length: 17 residues. Trimming took off 5 bases at V and 4 bases at J, with 23 bases between the two ends. CDR1 is LGHDT, CDR2 YNNKEL, per germline (reference sequence). The CDR3 loop is CASSKPGDVGARETQYF. In DNA form, the CDR3 reads TGTGCCAGCAGCAAACCGGGAGACGTCGGGGCGCGAGAGACCCAGTACTTC.

This clonotype was seen only a few times. Germline is not matched at one junction end, which may reflect a read error. This chain joins TRBV7-7 and TRBJ2-1; TRBD2 agrees at 8 bases. The CDR3 covers 15 residues. Germline V gives CDR1 SSHAT, CDR2 FNYEAQ (reference sequence). This CDR3 reads CASSLGSGGVDEQFF. The CDR3 DNA reads as TGTGCTAGCAGCTTAGGAAGCGGGGGTGTGGATGAGCAGTTCTTC.

V is TRBV25-1 and J is TRBJ1-5, with D maybe TRBD1 (5 bases). Trimming took 3 bases from V and 6 from J, leaving 9 bases between them. The CDR3 is 13 amino acids. Per the germline V gene, CDR1 is MGHDK and CDR2 is SYGVNS. The CDR3 DNA reads TGTGCCAGCAGTGAGCAGGGAAGTCAGCCCCAGCATTTT. It codes for CASSEQGSQPQHF. Variable domain in full (rest from reference TRBV25-1 and TRBJ1-5): EADIYQTPRYLVIGTGKKITLECSQTMGHDKMYWYQQDPGMELHLIHYSYGVNSTEKGDLSSESTVSRIRTEHFPLTLESARPSHTSQYLCASSEQGSQPQHFGDGTRLSIL.

This clonotype was found once. A much larger clone differs from this one at a single base, so this may be a read error. The chain uses TRBV20-1 and TRBJ2-3; D not resolved. Germline CDR1 and CDR2: DFQATT and SNEGSKA (reference sequence). This CDR3 contains 12 residues. V dropped 3 bases and J dropped 0 bases, with 4 bases sitting between them. CDR3 sequence (DNA): TGCAGTGCTAGGGCCAGCACAGATACGCAGTATTTT. Translating gives CSARASTDTQYF.